This is a list of T cell receptor beta chains from one sample in a study of identifying expanded T cells in peripheral blood. The repertoire was sequenced with immunoSEQ multiplex PCR; TCRdb's copy has only in-frame clones and lacks some. The sample has under 150,000 clones, 75% to 90% seen once; the top ten hold 2.5% to 3.5%. The sequenced sample consisted of blood. The receptors were gathered from a person aged 18 to 70 in good health. The CDR3 runs from the conserved cysteine through the conserved F or W. The D gene is left open where the match is weak. Not all rows give a size; the values are once, few, many and, for expanded clones, a class.

clone_size	v_call	j_call	d_call	cdr3_aa	cdr3_nt
NA	TRBV14	TRBJ1-2	NA	CASSQTRTVPAYGYTF	TGTGCCAGCAGCCAAACCCGGACAGTTCCTGCTTATGGCTACACCTTC
NA	TRBV2	TRBJ1-2	NA	CASSELQYGYTF	TGTGCCAGCAGTGAGTTACAGTATGGCTACACCTTC
NA	TRBV5-1	TRBJ2-7	NA	CASSSQGNEQYF	TGCGCCAGCAGCTCACAGGGAAACGAGCAGTACTTC
NA	TRBV7-9	TRBJ1-5	NA	CASSLAGPQHF	TGTGCCAGCAGCTTAGCTGGCCCCCAGCATTTT
NA	TRBV27	TRBJ1-6	NA	CASSPAGSPLHF	TGTGCCAGCAGTCCGGCGGGTTCACCCCTCCACTTT
NA	TRBV29-1	TRBJ1-1	TRBD1	CSVDGQGQYTEAFF	TGCAGCGTTGATGGACAGGGTCAATACACTGAAGCTTTCTTT
NA	TRBV7-8	TRBJ1-5	NA	CASSLSSVAQPQHF	TGTGCCAGCAGCTTAAGTTCGGTAGCTCAGCCCCAGCATTTT
once	TRBV2	TRBJ1-2	NA	CASSGARGRNYGYTF	TGTGCCAGCAGTGGGGCCAGGGGAAGAAACTATGGCTACACCTTC
NA	TRBV6-5	TRBJ1-3	TRBD1	CASKRAGGAGNTIYF	TGTGCCAGCAAAAGGGCAGGGGGAGCAGGAAACACCATATATTTT
NA	TRBV4-1	TRBJ1-6	NA	CASSQELQSPYNSPLHF	TGCGCCAGCAGCCAAGAGCTCCAGAGCCCCTATAATTCACCCCTCCACTTT
NA	TRBV4-1	TRBJ2-4	NA	CASSQDHWDTHPFISKNIQYF	TGCGCCAGCAGCCAAGACCATTGGGACACCCACCCCTTTATTTCCAAAAACATTCAGTACTTC
NA	TRBV11-1	TRBJ2-3	TRBD2	CASSLTSGNTDTQYF	TGTGCCAGCAGCTTAACTAGCGGGAACACAGATACGCAGTATTTT
NA	TRBV7-9	TRBJ1-6	NA	CASTPVGNSPLHF	TGTGCCAGCACCCCGGTCGGGAATTCACCCCTCCACTTT
NA	TRBV2	TRBJ2-3	NA	CASYENGIRTDTQYF	TGTGCCAGCTATGAAAACGGGATCCGCACAGATACGCAGTATTTT